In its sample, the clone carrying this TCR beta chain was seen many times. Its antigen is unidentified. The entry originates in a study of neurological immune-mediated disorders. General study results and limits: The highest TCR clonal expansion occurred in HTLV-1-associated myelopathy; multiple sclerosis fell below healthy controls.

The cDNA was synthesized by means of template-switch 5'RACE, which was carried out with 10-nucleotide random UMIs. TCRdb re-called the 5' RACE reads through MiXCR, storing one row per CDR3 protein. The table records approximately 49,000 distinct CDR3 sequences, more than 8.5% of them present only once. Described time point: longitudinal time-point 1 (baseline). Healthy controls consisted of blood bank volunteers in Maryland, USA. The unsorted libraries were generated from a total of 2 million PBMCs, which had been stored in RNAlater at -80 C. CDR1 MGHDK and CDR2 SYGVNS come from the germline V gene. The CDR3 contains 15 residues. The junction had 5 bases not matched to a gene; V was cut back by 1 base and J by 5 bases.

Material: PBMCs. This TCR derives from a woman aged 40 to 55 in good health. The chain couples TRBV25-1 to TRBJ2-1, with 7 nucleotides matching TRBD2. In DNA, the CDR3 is TGTGCCAGCAGTGAATTAACGGCGGGAGACAATGAGCAGTTCTTC. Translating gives CASSELTAGDNEQFF.